Listed here are 11 T cell receptor beta chains from one sample, sequenced in a study of blood T cells in healthy people across ages. With a J-beta primer mix and a sample-barcoded 5' primer, a second PCR ran about 7 to 12 cycles. One entry per CDR3 protein, called by TCRdb with MiXCR from the 5' RACE reads. The sample contains hundreds of thousands of distinct CDR3 sequences, 21% of which appear only once. Sequenced sample: blood. The origin of the receptors is a man aged 70 or older in good health.

The J gene is TRBJ2-7, the V gene TRBV20-1; either TRBD1 or TRBD2 may fit D (5 bases each). The CDR3 contains 15 residues. The V gene's germline CDR1 is DFQATT and CDR2 SNEGSKA (reference sequence). V was clipped by 3 bases and J by 0 bases, with 15 bases between them. DNA of the CDR3: TGCAGTGCTAGGTACCGGGACGGGAACTCCTACGAGCAGTACTTC. Protein: CSARYRDGNSYEQYF.

This clonotype was detected only a few times. The J gene is TRBJ2-5, the V gene TRBV5-1; no firm D call. V dropped 2 bases and J dropped 2 bases, with 10 bases sitting between them. From germline, CDR1 is SGHRS and CDR2 YFSETQ. This CDR3 region has 14 residues. CDR3 residues: CASSFRRSQETQYF. The CDR3 nucleotides read TGCGCCAGCAGCTTTCGGAGAAGTCAAGAGACCCAGTACTTC. Supplemented by reference TRBV5-1 and TRBJ2-5, the full variable domain reads KAGVTQTPRYLIKTRGQQVTLSCSPISGHRSVSWYQQTPGQGLQFLFEYFSETQRNKGNFPGRFSGRQFSNSRSEMNVSTLELGDSALYLCASSFRRSQETQYFGPGTRLLVL.

V and J are TRBV7-2 and TRBJ1-3; D remains ambiguous. Between the trimmed V and J ends, which lost 6 bases and 0 bases, there was a span of 9 bases. The CDR3 length is 14 residues. Per the germline V gene, CDR1 is SGHTA and CDR2 is FQGNSA. In DNA form, the CDR3 reads TGTGCCAGCAGAAATGCCACCTCTGGAAACACCATATATTTT. Residues: CASRNATSGNTIYF.

This clonotype has a handful of counts. The chain combines TRBV15 with TRBJ2-1; 7 nucleotides align to TRBD1. Germline V gives CDR1 LNHNV, CDR2 YYDKDF (reference sequence). The CDR3 covers 15 residues. The junction had 2 bases not matched to a gene; V was cut back by 0 bases and J by 3 bases. This chain's CDR3 is CATSREQGSYNEQFF. The CDR3 DNA follows: TGTGCCACCAGCAGAGAACAGGGGAGCTACAATGAGCAGTTCTTC.

The rearrangement uses TRBV4-1 and TRBJ1-4, with D possibly TRBD1 on 5 matching bases. Looked up from germline, CDR1 is MGHRA and CDR2 is YSYEKL. The CDR3 has 15 amino acids. Trimming left V 0 bases short and J 8 bases short, with 13 bases between. CDR3: CASSQDNPRAEKLFF. CDR3 sequence (DNA): TGCGCCAGCAGCCAAGATAATCCCAGGGCGGAAAAACTGTTTTTT.

This clonotype was found a few times. The chain recombines TRBV15 with TRBJ2-3, with TRBD1 identical over 7 bases. The CDR3 is 14 residues long. V lost 7 bases to trimming and J lost 4 bases; unmatched junction nucleotides: 8. CDR1 is LNHNV, CDR2 YYDKDF, per germline (reference sequence). CDR3 region: CATILDRVADTQYF. CDR3 nucleotide sequence: TGTGCCACCATCCTTGACAGGGTGGCAGATACGCAGTATTTT. Full variable domain (missing parts from reference TRBV15 and TRBJ2-3): DAMVIQNPRYQVTQFGKPVTLSCSQTLNHNVMYWYQQKSSQAPKLLFHYYDKDFNNEADTPDNFQSRRPNTSFCFLDIRSPGLGDTAMYLCATILDRVADTQYFGPGTRLTVL.

Many counts were recorded for this clonotype. The gene calls are TRBV5-1 and TRBJ2-1, with TRBD2 matching over 8 bases. The CDR3 is 15 residues long. Unmatched junction bases numbered 1, after V lost 0 bases and J lost 2 bases. CDR1 is SGHRS, CDR2 YFSETQ, per germline. The CDR3 coding sequence is TGCGCCAGCAGCTTGGTAGCGGGACCCTACAATGAGCAGTTCTTC. It is translated as CASSLVAGPYNEQFF.

The chain employs TRBV20-1 and TRBJ2-1, with unresolved D. This CDR3 is built from 13 residues. V shed 8 bases and J shed 5 bases, with 16 bases lying between them. CDR1 and CDR2 (germline): DFQATT, SNEGSKA (reference sequence). The DNA of the CDR3 is TGCAGTCGTGTAGGTCCATCTAACAATGAGCAGTTCTTC. Its translation: CSRVGPSNNEQFF.

This clonotype has at least ten counts. The rearrangement uses TRBV29-1 and TRBJ2-4; tentative D call: TRBD1 (5 bases). Germline assignment: CDR1 SQVTM and CDR2 ANQGSEA. This CDR3 has 13 amino acids. The DNA for the CDR3 is TGCAGAGTTCCAGGGTACTTCAAAAACATTCAGTACTTC. Amino acid sequence: CRVPGYFKNIQYF.

J is TRBJ2-7 and V is TRBV7-2; D is undetermined. Trimming removed 5 bases at V and 2 bases at J, with 16 bases between. The CDR3 consists of 15 residues. Germline V gene lookup returns CDR1 SGHTA and CDR2 FQGNSA. CDR3 region: CASSVELLRAYEQYF. In DNA, the CDR3 is TGTGCCAGCAGCGTAGAGCTCCTCCGTGCCTACGAGCAGTACTTC.

This clonotype was picked up a small number of times. The chain carries TRBV24-1 and TRBJ2-1; tentative D call: TRBD1 (5 bases). This CDR3 contains 14 residues. Trimming cost V 6 bases and J 6 bases, with 14 bases left between them. Germline V gene lookup returns CDR1 KGHDR and CDR2 SFDVKD. The CDR3 sequence is CATSTQDKRNEQFF. CDR3 bases: TGTGCCACCAGTACTCAGGACAAGCGCAATGAGCAGTTCTTC.